These 16 T cell receptor beta chains were all obtained from the same sample, sequenced in a study of regulatory T cells in long-lasting Graves disease. Time point indicated: persistent/refractory GD, antithyroid drugs over 5 years with positive TRAb. Following extraction of RNA from PBMCs, that RNA was used to make the TCR library. Building of the TCR beta libraries involved iRepertoire HTBI primers and Arm-PCR of CDR3 regions. TCRdb reprocessed the multiplex PCR reads with MiXCR, giving one entry per CDR3 protein. The sample shows roughly 500,000 distinct CDR3 sequences, about a fifth of them seen only once. Sequencing used peripheral blood mononuclear cells (PBMCs), obtained when the disease was refractory, from a patient treated with antithyroid drugs. The source is a female donor with Graves disease.

Concerning this clonotype itself: The junction departs from germline at one end; a sequencing error may be responsible. This chain links TRBV15 with TRBJ2-7, with a tentative D call TRBD2 (5 bases). The CDR3 consists of 15 residues. In germline, CDR1 is LNHNV, CDR2 YYDKDF (reference sequence). The CDR3 nucleotides read TGTGCCACCAGCAGAGGGACTCTACAGACCTACGGGCAGTACTTC. It is translated as CATSRGTLQTYGQYF.

The chain employs TRBV7-2 and TRBJ1-3; D gene uncertain. The CDR3 has 16 residues. Trimming shortened V by 2 bases and J by 0 bases, and 11 bases separated the two germline ends. CDR1 and CDR2 (germline): SGHTA, FQGNSA. The DNA of the CDR3 is TGTGCCAGCAGCTTAAGCTCCGGGCGCTCTGGAAACACCATATATTTT. Translating gives CASSLSSGRSGNTIYF.

The rearrangement uses TRBV27 and TRBJ2-1; D gene ambiguous. Trimming removed 5 bases from V and 7 bases from J, with 12 bases in between. Germline CDR1 is MNHEY and CDR2 is SMNVEV (reference sequence). The CDR3 consists of 13 residues. CDR3 sequence (DNA): TGTGCCAGCAGTCCTATTACAAAGAATGAGCAGTTCTTC. Its translation is CASSPITKNEQFF.

This rearrangement joins TRBV11-1 to TRBJ1-2; D remains ambiguous. This CDR3 spans 13 amino acids. Trimming cost V 3 bases and J 5 bases, with 10 bases left between them. Per germline, CDR1 SGHAT and CDR2 FQDESV (reference sequence). The CDR3 spells CASSLSSRYGYTF. CDR3 nucleotide sequence: TGTGCCAGCAGCTTGAGCAGTCGTTATGGCTACACCTTC.

This chain uses TRBV20-1 with TRBJ1-1, with no clear D. Germline V CDR1 and CDR2: DFQATT, SNEGSKA (reference sequence). This CDR3 region has 12 residues. The V gene lost 1 base and the J gene lost 5 bases, with 8 bases spanning the gap. CDR3 amino acids: CSARGDWTEAFF. DNA of the CDR3: TGCAGTGCTAGAGGGGATTGGACTGAAGCTTTCTTT.

CDR3 protein: CASSLAGINEKLFF. CDR3 bases: TGTGCCAGCAGTTTGGCAGGGATTAATGAAAAACTGTTTTTT. The chain carries TRBV28 and TRBJ1-4, with a possible D match to TRBD1 (5 bases). This CDR3 spans 14 amino acids. Germline V CDR1 and CDR2: MDHEN, SYDVKM. Trimming removed 3 bases from V and 4 bases from J, with 9 bases in between.

CDR3 in DNA: TGTGCCAGCAGCCAATATCAGGGTTCCCCAAACACCTACGAGCAGTACTTC. Its protein product is CASSQYQGSPNTYEQYF. The genes are TRBV7-9 and TRBJ2-7; TRBD1 is a possible D gene (5 bases). V shed 5 bases and J shed 2 bases, with 22 bases lying between them. CDR1 is SEHNR and CDR2 is FQNEAQ in the germline V gene (reference sequence). The CDR3 totals 17 residues.

This clonotype was counted a few times. The chain recombines TRBV5-4 with TRBJ2-6; D call uncertain. The CDR3 sequence is 14 residues long. With 5 bases removed from V and 1 base from J, the gap between germline ends came to 7 bases. Germline CDR1 reads SGHNT; CDR2 reads YYREEE (reference sequence). The CDR3 sequence is CASSLRSGANVLTF. The CDR3 bases are TGTGCCAGCAGTCTCCGATCTGGGGCCAACGTCCTGACTTTC.

V usage is TRBV4-1 and J usage is TRBJ2-7; tentatively, D is TRBD2 (5 bases). This CDR3 is 15 amino acids long. The germline V gene has CDR1 MGHRA and CDR2 YSYEKL. Trimming left V 3 bases short and J 0 bases short, with 12 bases between. CDR3: CASSQLPGSSYEQYF. The CDR3 DNA is TGCGCCAGCAGCCAGCTGCCGGGAAGCTCCTACGAGCAGTACTTC.

This chain joins TRBV7-9 and TRBJ2-7; D is unresolved. The CDR3 runs 14 residues. V lost 5 bases and J lost 5, with 16 bases in between. Germline CDR1 and CDR2: SEHNR and FQNEAQ (reference sequence). Here the CDR3 DNA reads TGTGCCAGCAGCCATTTCTCTGGGCTTAACGAGCAGTACTTC. It yields the protein CASSHFSGLNEQYF.

The sample holds many counts of this clonotype. V is TRBV29-1 and J is TRBJ2-5; TRBD1 matches 7 bases. The trim removed 0 bases at V and 5 bases at J, leaving 6 bases unmatched. The germline V gene has CDR1 SQVTM and CDR2 ANQGSEA. CDR3 length: 14 residues. The CDR3 DNA reads TGCAGCGTTGAAGAGCGAGGGGGCAGGGAGACCCAGTACTTC. Residues: CSVEERGGRETQYF. Combining the CDR3 with reference TRBV29-1 and TRBJ2-5 gives the whole variable domain SAVISQKPSRDICQRGTSLTIQCQVDSQVTMMFWYRQQPGQSLTLIATANQGSEATYESGFVIDKFPISRPNLTFSTLTVSNMSPEDSSIYLCSVEERGGRETQYFGPGTRLLVL.

This clonotype showed up many times. This CDR3 reads CASSISSGSGETQYF. The CDR3 nucleotides read TGTGCCAGTAGTATCTCTAGCGGGAGTGGAGAGACCCAGTACTTC. The V and J genes are TRBV19 and TRBJ2-5; 10 positions match TRBD2. Germline V gene sequence: CDR1 LNHDA, CDR2 SQIVND (reference sequence). The CDR3 length is 15 residues. J was trimmed by 4 bases and V by 3 bases; bases with no gene match: 5.

This clonotype showed up just a few times. A much larger clone lies one base from this, so it may be a read error. Likely a read error: the CDR3 ends without its conserved phenylalanine or tryptophan. This chain links TRBV5-1 with TRBJ1-1, with D maybe TRBD1 (6 bases). This CDR3 contains 14 residues. The germline CDR1 and CDR2 sequences are SGHRS and YFSETQ. V was pared by 2 bases and J by 5 bases, with 13 bases between. The CDR3 sequence: CASSFGGRVTEAFS. The CDR3 DNA is TGCGCCAGCAGCTTCGGGGGGCGAGTAACTGAAGCTTTCTCT.

This clonotype was seen many times. The chain carries TRBV6-1 and TRBJ1-4; D is unresolved. The germline CDR1 and CDR2 sequences are MNHNS and SASEGT. CDR3 length: 11 amino acids. The V and J ends lost 7 bases and 8 bases respectively, with 8 bases between them. CDR3 DNA sequence: TGTGCCAGCACGAGAGGAGAAAAACTGTTTTTT. Protein: CASTRGEKLFF.

This clonotype was recorded at least ten times. The chain joins TRBV6-2 or TRBV6-3 to TRBJ2-2; tentatively, D is TRBD2 (6 bases). V dropped 1 base and J dropped 0 bases, with 9 bases sitting between them. Germline CDR1 is MNHEY and CDR2 is SVGEGT. The CDR3 extends over 16 amino acids. CDR3 DNA: TGTGCCAGCAGTTACTTGGGACTTTCGAACACCGGGGAGCTGTTTTTT. Protein sequence: CASSYLGLSNTGELFF.

This clonotype occurred many times. This sequence joins TRBV11-2 and TRBJ1-2, with 7 bases aligning to TRBD1. Germline lookup yields CDR1 SGHAT and CDR2 FQNNGV. The CDR3 totals 17 residues. The trim removed 0 bases at V and 8 bases at J, leaving 15 bases unmatched. The CDR3 DNA reads TGTGCCAGCAGCTTAGACCCCATACAGGGGCGTGTAGGAGGCTACACCTTC. It encodes CASSLDPIQGRVGGYTF.